This TCR beta chain emerged from a study of tumor-infiltrating lymphocytes in localized non-small cell lung cancer. This clone was observed a single time. TCRdb keeps only in-frame clones here, not all; method: immunoSEQ multiplex PCR. The repertoire holds roughly 7,200 clones, with about two thirds as singletons. CDR3 length: 17 amino acids. CDR1 and CDR2 from the germline V gene are SGHDT and YYEEEE. V was shortened by 0 bases and J by 0 bases, with 12 bases between the two germline ends. The TCR comes from a human donor with non-small cell lung cancer. The sample consisted of lung tumor tissue. This chain uses TRBV5-6 with TRBJ2-2; a possible D gene is TRBD2 (6 bases). CDR3 sequence reads: CASSLGRVSSNTGELFF. The CDR3 nucleotides are TGTGCCAGCAGCTTGGGGAGGGTCTCCTCGAACACCGGGGAGCTGTTTTTT.